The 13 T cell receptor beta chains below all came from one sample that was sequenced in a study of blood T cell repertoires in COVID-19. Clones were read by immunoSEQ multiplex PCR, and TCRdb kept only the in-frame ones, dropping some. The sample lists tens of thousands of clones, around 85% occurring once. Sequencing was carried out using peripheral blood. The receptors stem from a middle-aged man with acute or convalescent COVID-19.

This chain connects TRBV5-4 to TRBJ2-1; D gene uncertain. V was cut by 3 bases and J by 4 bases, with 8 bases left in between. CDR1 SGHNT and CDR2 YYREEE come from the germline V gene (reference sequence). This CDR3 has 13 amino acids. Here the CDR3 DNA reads TGTGCCAGCAGCTCGTTAGTGTACAATGAGCAGTTCTTC. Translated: CASSSLVYNEQFF.

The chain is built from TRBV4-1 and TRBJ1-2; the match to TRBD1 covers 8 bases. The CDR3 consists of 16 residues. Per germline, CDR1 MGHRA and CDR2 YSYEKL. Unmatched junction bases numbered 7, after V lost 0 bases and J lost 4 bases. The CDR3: CASSQERAGGGYGYTF. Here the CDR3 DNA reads TGCGCCAGCAGCCAAGAGAGGGCAGGGGGCGGCTATGGCTACACCTTC.

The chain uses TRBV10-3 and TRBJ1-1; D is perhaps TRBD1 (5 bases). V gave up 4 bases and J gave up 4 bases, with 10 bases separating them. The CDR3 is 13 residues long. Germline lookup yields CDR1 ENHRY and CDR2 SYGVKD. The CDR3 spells CAISVGGTTEAFF. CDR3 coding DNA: TGTGCCATCAGTGTTGGGGGGACCACTGAAGCTTTCTTT.

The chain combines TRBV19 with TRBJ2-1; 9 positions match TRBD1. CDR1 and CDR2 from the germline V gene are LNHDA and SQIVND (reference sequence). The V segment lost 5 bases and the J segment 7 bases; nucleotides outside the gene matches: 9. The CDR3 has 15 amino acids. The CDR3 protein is CASSSPGQGLNEQFF. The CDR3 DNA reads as TGTGCCAGTAGTTCCCCGGGACAGGGCCTTAATGAGCAGTTCTTC.

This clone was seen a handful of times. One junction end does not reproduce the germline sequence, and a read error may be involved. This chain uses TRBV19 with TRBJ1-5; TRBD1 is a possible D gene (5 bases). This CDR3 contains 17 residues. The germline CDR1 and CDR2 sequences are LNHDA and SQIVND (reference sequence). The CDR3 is CASRIGVGGRGNQPQHF. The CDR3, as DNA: TGTGCCAGTAGGATAGGGGTGGGTGGACGGGGAAATCAGCCCCAGCATTTT.

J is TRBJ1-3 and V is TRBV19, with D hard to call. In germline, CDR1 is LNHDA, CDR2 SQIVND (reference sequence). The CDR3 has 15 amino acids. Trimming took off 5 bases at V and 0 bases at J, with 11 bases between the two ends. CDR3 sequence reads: CASSVPGISGNTIYF. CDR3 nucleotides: TGTGCCAGTAGTGTGCCGGGTATCTCTGGAAACACCATATATTTT.

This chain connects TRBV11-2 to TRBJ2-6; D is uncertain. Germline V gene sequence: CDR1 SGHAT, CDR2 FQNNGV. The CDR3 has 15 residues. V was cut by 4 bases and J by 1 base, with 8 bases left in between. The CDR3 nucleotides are TGTGCCAGCAGCTCCCAGGATTCTGGGGCCAACGTCCTGACTTTC. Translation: CASSSQDSGANVLTF.

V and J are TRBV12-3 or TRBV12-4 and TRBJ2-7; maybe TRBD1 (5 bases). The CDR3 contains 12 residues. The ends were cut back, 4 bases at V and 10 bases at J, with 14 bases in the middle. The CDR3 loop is CASSSLKGEQYF. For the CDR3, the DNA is TGTGCCAGCAGTTCCCTTAAAGGGGAACAGTACTTC.

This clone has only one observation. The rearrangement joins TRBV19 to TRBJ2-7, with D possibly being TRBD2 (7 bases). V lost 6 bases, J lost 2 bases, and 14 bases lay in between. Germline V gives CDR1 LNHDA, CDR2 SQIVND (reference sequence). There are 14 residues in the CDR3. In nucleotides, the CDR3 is TGTGCCAGTAGGTCTCCGGGGGGCCCCTACGAGCAGTACTTC. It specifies CASRSPGGPYEQYF.

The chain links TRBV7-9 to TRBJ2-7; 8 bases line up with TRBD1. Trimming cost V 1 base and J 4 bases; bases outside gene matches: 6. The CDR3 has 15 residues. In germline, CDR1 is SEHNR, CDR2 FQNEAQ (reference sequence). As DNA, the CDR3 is TGTGCCAGCAGCTTAGGCCAGGGGGCCGCATACGAGCAGTACTTC. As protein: CASSLGQGAAYEQYF. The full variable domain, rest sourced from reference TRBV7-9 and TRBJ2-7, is DTGVSQNPRHKITKRGQNVTFRCDPISEHNRLYWYRQTLGQGPEFLTYFQNEAQLEKSRLLSDRFSAERPKGSFSTLEIQRTEQGDSAMYLCASSLGQGAAYEQYFGPGTRLTVT.

This CDR3 reads CATSSLGARQAFF. DNA of the CDR3: TGTGCCACCAGCAGTTTGGGGGCTCGGCAAGCTTTCTTT. The gene calls are TRBV15 and TRBJ1-1, with D possibly matching TRBD1 (6 bases). This CDR3 comprises 13 residues. V lost 3 bases to trimming and J lost 9 bases, with 14 bases between them. Germline lookup yields CDR1 LNHNV and CDR2 YYDKDF (reference sequence).

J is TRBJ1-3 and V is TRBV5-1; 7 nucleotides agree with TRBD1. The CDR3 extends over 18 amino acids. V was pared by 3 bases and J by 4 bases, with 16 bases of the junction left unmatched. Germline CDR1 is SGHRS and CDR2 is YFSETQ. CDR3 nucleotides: TGCGCCAGCAGCTCCCTGGGTGAGGAGGGGGCGAGAGGAAACACCATATATTTT. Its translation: CASSSLGEEGARGNTIYF.

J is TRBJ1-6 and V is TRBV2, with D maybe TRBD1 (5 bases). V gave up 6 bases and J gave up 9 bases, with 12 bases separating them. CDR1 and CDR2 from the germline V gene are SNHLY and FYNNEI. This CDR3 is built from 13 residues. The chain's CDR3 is CASRGVGGSPLHF. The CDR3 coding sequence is TGTGCCAGCAGAGGGGTAGGTGGTTCACCCCTCCACTTT.